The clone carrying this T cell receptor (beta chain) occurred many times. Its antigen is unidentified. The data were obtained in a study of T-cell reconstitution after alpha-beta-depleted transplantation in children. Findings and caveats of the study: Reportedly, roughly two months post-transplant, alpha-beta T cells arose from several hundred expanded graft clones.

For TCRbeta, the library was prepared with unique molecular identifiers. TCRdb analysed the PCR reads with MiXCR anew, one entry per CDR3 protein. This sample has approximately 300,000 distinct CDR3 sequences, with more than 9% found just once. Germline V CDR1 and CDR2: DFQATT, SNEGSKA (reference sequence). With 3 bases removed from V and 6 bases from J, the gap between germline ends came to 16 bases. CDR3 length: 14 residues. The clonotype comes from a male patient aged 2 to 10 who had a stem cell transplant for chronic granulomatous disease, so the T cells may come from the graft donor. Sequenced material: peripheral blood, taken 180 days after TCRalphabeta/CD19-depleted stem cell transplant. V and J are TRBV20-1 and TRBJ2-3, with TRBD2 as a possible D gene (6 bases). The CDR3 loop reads CSARSLAFVDTQYF. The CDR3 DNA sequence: TGCAGTGCTAGGAGTCTAGCGTTCGTGGATACGCAGTATTTT.